This TCR beta chain was documented in a study of blood T cell repertoires in COVID-19 (dated by TCRdb to about 2020). Regarding the research as a whole: Samples covering the acute and convalescent phases of COVID-19 were provided by collaborators in the United States, Italy and Spain. The repertoires were released in a freely available public database intended as a resource for research on the immune response to SARS-CoV-2. The sample metadata nearly always contained a de-identified subject ID, COVID-19 status, age in years and sex. The material from the prospective study consisted of cDNA or gDNA derived from T cells, B-cell-depleted T cells, or PBMCs. Where available, HLA class I and class II types were obtained from metadata supplied by the sample provider rather than from assay-based typing. The samples were drawn from the first 160 participants of the ongoing ImmuneRACE study and from over 950 subjects provided by 6 global collaborators. The dataset comprised deeply sampled blood TCRbeta repertoires from subjects exposed to, actively infected with, or recovered from COVID-19.

This clone occurred once. The antigen it recognizes is unknown. No quality values exist for individual bases; no much larger clone is one base distant. General study outcomes and caveats: Clinical and demographic metadata were provided uncurated, with the amount varying by source and participant.

The immunoSEQ Assay, a bias-controlled multiplex PCR, was used to amplify TCRbeta CDR3 regions from genomic DNA. Regarding the original processing steps: Nucleated cell counts per sample were estimated from amplification of reference gene primers within the assay. Sequence reads were collapsed and filtered to measure the absolute abundance of every unique TCRbeta CDR3 rearrangement. For each sample, productive Simpson clonality was calculated by taking the square root of Simpson's diversity index across productive rearrangements. As stored in TCRdb, this immuneACCESS dataset retains in-frame rearrangements with V and J assigned. A fraction of the clones does not appear; measured against another copy, unresolved V genes explain less than half of the discrepancy, and the remainder lacks a known reason. The D gene and trimming were derived from the DNA, and the V and J assignments and clone size from that table. Present in this sample are more than 95,000 clones, 80% to 90% of which were seen just once. Of the sample, less than 4.5% is held by the ten largest clones.

Whole blood was collected in K2EDTA tubes by collaborating institutions according to the institutions' own protocols. For TCRbeta analysis, collaborators shipped samples as frozen whole blood, isolated PBMCs, or DNA extracted from either of those sample types. V trim: 5 bases; J trim: 8 bases; unmatched bases: 3. The CDR3 runs 12 residues from the cysteine to the phenylalanine. Just the 36-base CDR3 DNA is kept, in frame starting at base 1. In the germline V gene, CDR1 corresponds to SGHRS and CDR2 to YFSETQ. The receptor comes from a human donor in a cohort sampled during active COVID-19. The sequenced sample consisted of peripheral blood. The rearrangement combines TRBV5-1 with TRBJ2-1, with 8 middle bases fitting TRBD1. The CDR3 protein: CASRGQGYEQFF. The sequenced DNA is TGCGCCAGCAGAGGACAGGGCTATGAGCAGTTCTTC.